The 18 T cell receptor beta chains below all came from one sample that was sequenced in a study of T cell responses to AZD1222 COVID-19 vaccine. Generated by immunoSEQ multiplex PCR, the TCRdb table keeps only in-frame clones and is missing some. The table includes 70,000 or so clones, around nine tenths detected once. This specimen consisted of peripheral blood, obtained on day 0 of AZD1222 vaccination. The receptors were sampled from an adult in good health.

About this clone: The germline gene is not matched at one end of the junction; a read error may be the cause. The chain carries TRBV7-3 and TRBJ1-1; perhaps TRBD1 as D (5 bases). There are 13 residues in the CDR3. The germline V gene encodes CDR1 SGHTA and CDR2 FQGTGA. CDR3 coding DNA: TGTGCCAGCAGCATAACAGGGAACACTGAAGCTTTCTTT. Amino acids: CASSITGNTEAFF.

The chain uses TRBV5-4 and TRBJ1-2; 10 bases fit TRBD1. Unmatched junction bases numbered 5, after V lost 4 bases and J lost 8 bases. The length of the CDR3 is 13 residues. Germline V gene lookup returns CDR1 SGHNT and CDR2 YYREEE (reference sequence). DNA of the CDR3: TGTGCCAGCAGCCCGGGGACAGGGGACGGCTACACCTTC. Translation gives CASSPGTGDGYTF.

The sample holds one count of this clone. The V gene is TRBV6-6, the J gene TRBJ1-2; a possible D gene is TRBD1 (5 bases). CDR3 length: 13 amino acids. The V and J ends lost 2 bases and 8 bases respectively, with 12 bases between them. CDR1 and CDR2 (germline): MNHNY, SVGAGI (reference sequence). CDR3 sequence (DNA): TGTGCCAGCAGTTACACCCAGGGCGGGGGCTACACCTTC. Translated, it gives CASSYTQGGGYTF.

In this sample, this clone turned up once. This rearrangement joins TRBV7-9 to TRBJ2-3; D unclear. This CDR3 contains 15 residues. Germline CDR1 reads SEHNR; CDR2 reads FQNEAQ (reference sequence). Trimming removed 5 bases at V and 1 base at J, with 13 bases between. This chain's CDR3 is CASSRTQLRTDTQYF. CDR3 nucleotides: TGTGCCAGCAGCCGAACCCAACTCCGCACAGATACGCAGTATTTT.

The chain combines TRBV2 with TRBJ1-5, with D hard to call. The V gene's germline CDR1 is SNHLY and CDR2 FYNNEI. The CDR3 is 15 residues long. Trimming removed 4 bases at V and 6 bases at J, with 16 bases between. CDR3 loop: CASSVLQVVVQPQHF. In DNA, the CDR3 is TGTGCCAGCAGTGTTTTGCAGGTGGTAGTTCAGCCCCAGCATTTT.

CDR3 bases: TGTGCCATCAGTGAGGGACTAGCGGTAGAGACCCAGTACTTC. Translated, it gives CAISEGLAVETQYF. The chain is built from TRBV10-3 and TRBJ2-5, with 10 bases fitting TRBD2. With V trimmed by 2 bases and J by 4 bases, 1 base remained unmatched. Looked up from germline, CDR1 is ENHRY and CDR2 is SYGVKD. The CDR3 is 14 amino acids.

The DNA of the CDR3 is TGTGCCACCAGTGGTACCGGGACAGGGACCTTCTATGGCTACACCTTC. It yields the protein CATSGTGTGTFYGYTF. This chain joins TRBV24-1 and TRBJ1-2, with 9 bases aligning to TRBD1. Germline V gene sequence: CDR1 KGHDR, CDR2 SFDVKD. The CDR3 has 16 residues. V gave up 5 bases and J gave up 4 bases; unmatched junction bases: 10.

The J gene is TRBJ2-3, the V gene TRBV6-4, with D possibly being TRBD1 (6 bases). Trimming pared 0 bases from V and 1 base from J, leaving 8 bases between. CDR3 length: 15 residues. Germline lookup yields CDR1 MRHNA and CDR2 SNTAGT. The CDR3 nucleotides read TGTGCCAGCAGTGACTCGCCAGGGGGCACAGATACGCAGTATTTT. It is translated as CASSDSPGGTDTQYF.

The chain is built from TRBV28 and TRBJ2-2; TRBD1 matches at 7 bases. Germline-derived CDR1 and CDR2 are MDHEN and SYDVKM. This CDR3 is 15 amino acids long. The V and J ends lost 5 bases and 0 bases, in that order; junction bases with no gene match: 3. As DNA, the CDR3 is TGTGCCAGCAGTGCCGGGACAGCGAACACCGGGGAGCTGTTTTTT. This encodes CASSAGTANTGELFF. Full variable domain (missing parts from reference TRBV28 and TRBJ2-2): DVKVTQSSRYLVKRTGEKVFLECVQDMDHENMFWYRQDPGLGLRLIYFSYDVKMKEKGDIPEGYSVSREKKERFSLILESASTNQTSMYLCASSAGTANTGELFFGEGSRLTVL.

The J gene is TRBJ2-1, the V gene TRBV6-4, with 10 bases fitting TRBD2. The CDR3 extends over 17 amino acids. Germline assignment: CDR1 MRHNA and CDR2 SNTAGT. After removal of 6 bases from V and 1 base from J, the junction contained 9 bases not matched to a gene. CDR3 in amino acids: CASSPQREGRSYNEQFF. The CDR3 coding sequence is TGTGCCAGCAGCCCCCAGCGGGAGGGCCGGTCCTACAATGAGCAGTTCTTC.

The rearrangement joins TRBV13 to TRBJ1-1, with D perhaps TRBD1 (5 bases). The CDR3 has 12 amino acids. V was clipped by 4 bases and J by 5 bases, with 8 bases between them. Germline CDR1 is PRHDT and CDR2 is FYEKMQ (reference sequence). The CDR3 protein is CASSSTATEAFF. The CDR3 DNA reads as TGTGCCAGCAGCTCGACAGCAACTGAAGCTTTCTTT. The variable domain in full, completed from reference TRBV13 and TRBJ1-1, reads AAGVIQSPRHLIKEKRETATLKCYPIPRHDTVYWYQQGPGQDPQFLISFYEKMQSDKGSIPDRFSAQQFSDYHSELNMSSLELGDSALYFCASSSTATEAFFGQGTRLTVV.

The CDR3 DNA is TGCGCCAGCAGCCGGCTAAGGACCGGGGCATCCTACGAGCAGTACTTC. Translating gives CASSRLRTGASYEQYF. The gene calls are TRBV4-3 and TRBJ2-7; D possibly matches TRBD1 or TRBD2 (5 bases each). Trimming shortened V by 4 bases and J by 1 base, and 17 bases separated the two germline ends. The CDR3 has 16 residues. Germline V lookup: CDR1 LGHNA, CDR2 YSLEER.

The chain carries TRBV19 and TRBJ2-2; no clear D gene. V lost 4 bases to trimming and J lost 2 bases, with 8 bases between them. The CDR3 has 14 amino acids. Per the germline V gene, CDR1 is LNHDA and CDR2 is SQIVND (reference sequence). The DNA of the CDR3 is TGTGCCAGTAGTACTCAGTCTAACACCGGGGAGCTGTTTTTT. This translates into CASSTQSNTGELFF. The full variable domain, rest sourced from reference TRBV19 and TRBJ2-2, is DGGITQSPKYLFRKEGQNVTLSCEQNLNHDAMYWYRQDPGQGLRLIYYSQIVNDFQKGDIAEGYSVSREKKESFPLTVTSAQKNPTAFYLCASSTQSNTGELFFGEGSRLTVL.

This CDR3 is CASSSGLQPQHF. The CDR3 coding sequence is TGTGCCAGCAGCTCCGGGCTCCAGCCCCAGCATTTT. This chain joins TRBV28 and TRBJ1-5; D is unresolved. With 6 bases removed from V and 7 bases from J, the gap between germline ends came to 10 bases. The germline CDR1 and CDR2 sequences are MDHEN and SYDVKM. CDR3 length equals 12 residues.

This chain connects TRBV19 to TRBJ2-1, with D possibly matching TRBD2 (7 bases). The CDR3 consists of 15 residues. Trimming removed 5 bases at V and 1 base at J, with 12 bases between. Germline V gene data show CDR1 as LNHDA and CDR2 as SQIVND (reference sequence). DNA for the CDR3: TGTGCCAGTAGTGAGGGGGGGGCTTCCTACAATGAGCAGTTCTTC. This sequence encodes CASSEGGASYNEQFF.

The CDR3 loop is CASSQEIGTGYEKLFF. CDR3 DNA: TGTGCCAGCAGCCAGGAAATCGGGACAGGGTATGAAAAACTGTTTTTT. The V gene is TRBV4-2, the J gene TRBJ1-4, with TRBD1 matching over 9 bases. The CDR3 extends over 16 amino acids. After removal of 3 bases from V and 6 bases from J, the junction contained 8 bases not matched to a gene. Germline lookup yields CDR1 LGHNA and CDR2 YNFKEQ.

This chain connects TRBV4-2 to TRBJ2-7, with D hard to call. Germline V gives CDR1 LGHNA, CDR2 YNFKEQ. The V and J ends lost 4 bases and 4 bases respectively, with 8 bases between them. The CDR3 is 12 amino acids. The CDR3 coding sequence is TGTGCCAGCAGCCCCCCTGGTTACGAGCAGTACTTC. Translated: CASSPPGYEQYF.

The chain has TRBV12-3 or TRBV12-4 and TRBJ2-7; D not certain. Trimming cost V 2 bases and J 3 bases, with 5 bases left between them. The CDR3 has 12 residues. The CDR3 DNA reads TGTGCCAGCAGTTTAACGGTCTACGAGCAGTACTTC. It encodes CASSLTVYEQYF.